The 8 T cell receptor beta chains reported below all come from one sample, sequenced in a study of vaccination and CD4 T cells after COVID-19. Sequenced with the Oncomine TCR Beta short-read assay was DNA taken from cultured CD4+ T cells. TCRdb passed the PCR reads through MiXCR, listing each CDR3 protein once. The sample records about 18,000 distinct CDR3 sequences, approximately 55% being singletons. Treatment given: approximately 9-day PBMC culture with coronavirus spike peptide pools or control peptides (ViraFEST assay). These receptors' antigens are unknown. Sequencing was performed on CD4+ T cells from blood, cultured in vitro. The receptors here all came from a human donor who had recovered from COVID-19.

This clonotype has a handful of counts. The chain combines TRBV15 with TRBJ2-5, with TRBD1 matching over 9 bases. The V segment lost 2 bases and the J segment 4 bases; nucleotides outside the gene matches: 2. This CDR3 contains 14 residues. Germline V CDR1 and CDR2: LNHNV, YYDKDF (reference sequence). The CDR3 here is CATSRQGQGETQYF. CDR3 DNA: TGTGCCACCAGCAGACAGGGACAGGGAGAGACCCAGTACTTC.

This rearrangement joins TRBV7-8 to TRBJ1-2, with D possibly matching TRBD1 (6 bases). The V gene's germline CDR1 is SGHVS and CDR2 FQNEAQ. The CDR3 totals 16 residues. Between the trimmed V and J ends, which lost 5 bases and 0 bases, there was a span of 16 bases. The CDR3 loop is CASSVNQGSANYGYTF. Here the CDR3 DNA reads TGTGCCAGCAGCGTAAACCAGGGGTCAGCTAACTATGGCTACACCTTC.

This clonotype was picked up one time. The genes are TRBV18 and TRBJ2-3, with 7 positions matching TRBD2. J was trimmed by 5 bases and V by 3 bases; bases with no gene match: 14. This CDR3 is 17 amino acids long. CDR1 is KGHSH, CDR2 LQKENI, per germline. The CDR3, as DNA: TGTGCCAGCTCACCCATGAGGAGCGGGATGGGAATAGATACGCAGTATTTT. This gives the protein CASSPMRSGMGIDTQYF.

The chain links TRBV9 to TRBJ1-1; no reliable D call. CDR1 SGDLS and CDR2 YYNGEE come from the germline V gene. The V gene lost 2 bases and the J gene lost 2 bases, with 16 bases spanning the gap. The CDR3 consists of 16 residues. CDR3: CASSVGSTDVNTEAFF. CDR3 nucleotides: TGTGCCAGCAGCGTGGGTTCGACGGACGTAAACACTGAAGCTTTCTTT.

The chain links TRBV5-4 to TRBJ2-5; the match to TRBD2 covers 7 bases. The CDR3 has 14 residues. CDR1 SGHNT and CDR2 YYREEE come from the germline V gene (reference sequence). With 1 base clipped from V and 5 bases from J, the junction kept 5 bases outside the gene matches. The CDR3 here is CASSLSQGGETQYF. DNA of the CDR3: TGTGCCAGCAGCTTGTCGCAGGGAGGGGAGACCCAGTACTTC.

This clonotype was counted between two and nine times. This chain connects TRBV2 to TRBJ1-1; D is perhaps TRBD1 (5 bases). The CDR3 runs 11 residues. The V gene lost 5 bases and the J gene lost 7 bases, with 8 bases spanning the gap. Germline V gene lookup returns CDR1 SNHLY and CDR2 FYNNEI. The DNA for the CDR3 is TGTGCCAGCAGTACGGGGGTTGAAGCTTTCTTT. Its protein product is CASSTGVEAFF.

The table lists this clonotype with a count of one. This rearrangement joins TRBV10-3 to TRBJ1-2; D unclear. CDR1 is ENHRY and CDR2 is SYGVKD in the germline V gene. The length of the CDR3 is 15 residues. V was clipped by 2 bases and J by 0 bases, with 10 bases between them. CDR3 sequence (DNA): TGTGCCATCAGTGAGGAAAGCCAATCTAACTATGGCTACACCTTC. Translating gives CAISEESQSNYGYTF.

J is TRBJ1-5 and V is TRBV30, with a possible D match to TRBD1 (6 bases). The germline V gene encodes CDR1 GTSNPN and CDR2 SVGIG (reference sequence). The CDR3 totals 15 residues. V shed 0 bases and J shed 3 bases, with 12 bases lying between them. CDR3 DNA sequence: TGTGCCTGGAGTGTTCGAGGGGACACCAATCAGCCCCAGCATTTT. This gives the protein CAWSVRGDTNQPQHF.